The sequence of this TCR beta chain was determined in a study of blood T cell repertoires in COVID-19. Study details: The samples span acute and convalescent COVID-19 from the United States, Italy and Spain. The analysed material was cDNA or gDNA that came from T cells, B-cell-depleted T cells, or PBMCs.

This CDR3 spans 16 amino acids. The germline V gene has CDR1 SGHTA and CDR2 FQGNSA. The germline V and J ends were trimmed by 0 bases and 3 bases, with 12 bases remaining between them. As handled by the study authors: Using reference gene primer amplification, nucleated cell counts were estimated. Libraries were prepared by immunoSEQ multiplex PCR; TCRdb keeps only in-frame clonotypes and omits some of them. The V and J calls and clone size come from that table; D and trimming were worked out from the DNA. The table has some 320,000 clones, more than 70% seen once; the top ten hold about 7.8%. The specimen sequenced was peripheral blood. The sequence came from a woman between 50 and 59 years old who had recovered from COVID-19. The gene calls are TRBV7-2 and TRBJ1-5; D possibly corresponds to TRBD1 (5 bases). The CDR3 protein is CASSLAGRGFNQPQHF. CDR3 nucleotides: TGTGCCAGCAGCTTAGCGGGTAGGGGTTTCAATCAGCCCCAGCATTTT.